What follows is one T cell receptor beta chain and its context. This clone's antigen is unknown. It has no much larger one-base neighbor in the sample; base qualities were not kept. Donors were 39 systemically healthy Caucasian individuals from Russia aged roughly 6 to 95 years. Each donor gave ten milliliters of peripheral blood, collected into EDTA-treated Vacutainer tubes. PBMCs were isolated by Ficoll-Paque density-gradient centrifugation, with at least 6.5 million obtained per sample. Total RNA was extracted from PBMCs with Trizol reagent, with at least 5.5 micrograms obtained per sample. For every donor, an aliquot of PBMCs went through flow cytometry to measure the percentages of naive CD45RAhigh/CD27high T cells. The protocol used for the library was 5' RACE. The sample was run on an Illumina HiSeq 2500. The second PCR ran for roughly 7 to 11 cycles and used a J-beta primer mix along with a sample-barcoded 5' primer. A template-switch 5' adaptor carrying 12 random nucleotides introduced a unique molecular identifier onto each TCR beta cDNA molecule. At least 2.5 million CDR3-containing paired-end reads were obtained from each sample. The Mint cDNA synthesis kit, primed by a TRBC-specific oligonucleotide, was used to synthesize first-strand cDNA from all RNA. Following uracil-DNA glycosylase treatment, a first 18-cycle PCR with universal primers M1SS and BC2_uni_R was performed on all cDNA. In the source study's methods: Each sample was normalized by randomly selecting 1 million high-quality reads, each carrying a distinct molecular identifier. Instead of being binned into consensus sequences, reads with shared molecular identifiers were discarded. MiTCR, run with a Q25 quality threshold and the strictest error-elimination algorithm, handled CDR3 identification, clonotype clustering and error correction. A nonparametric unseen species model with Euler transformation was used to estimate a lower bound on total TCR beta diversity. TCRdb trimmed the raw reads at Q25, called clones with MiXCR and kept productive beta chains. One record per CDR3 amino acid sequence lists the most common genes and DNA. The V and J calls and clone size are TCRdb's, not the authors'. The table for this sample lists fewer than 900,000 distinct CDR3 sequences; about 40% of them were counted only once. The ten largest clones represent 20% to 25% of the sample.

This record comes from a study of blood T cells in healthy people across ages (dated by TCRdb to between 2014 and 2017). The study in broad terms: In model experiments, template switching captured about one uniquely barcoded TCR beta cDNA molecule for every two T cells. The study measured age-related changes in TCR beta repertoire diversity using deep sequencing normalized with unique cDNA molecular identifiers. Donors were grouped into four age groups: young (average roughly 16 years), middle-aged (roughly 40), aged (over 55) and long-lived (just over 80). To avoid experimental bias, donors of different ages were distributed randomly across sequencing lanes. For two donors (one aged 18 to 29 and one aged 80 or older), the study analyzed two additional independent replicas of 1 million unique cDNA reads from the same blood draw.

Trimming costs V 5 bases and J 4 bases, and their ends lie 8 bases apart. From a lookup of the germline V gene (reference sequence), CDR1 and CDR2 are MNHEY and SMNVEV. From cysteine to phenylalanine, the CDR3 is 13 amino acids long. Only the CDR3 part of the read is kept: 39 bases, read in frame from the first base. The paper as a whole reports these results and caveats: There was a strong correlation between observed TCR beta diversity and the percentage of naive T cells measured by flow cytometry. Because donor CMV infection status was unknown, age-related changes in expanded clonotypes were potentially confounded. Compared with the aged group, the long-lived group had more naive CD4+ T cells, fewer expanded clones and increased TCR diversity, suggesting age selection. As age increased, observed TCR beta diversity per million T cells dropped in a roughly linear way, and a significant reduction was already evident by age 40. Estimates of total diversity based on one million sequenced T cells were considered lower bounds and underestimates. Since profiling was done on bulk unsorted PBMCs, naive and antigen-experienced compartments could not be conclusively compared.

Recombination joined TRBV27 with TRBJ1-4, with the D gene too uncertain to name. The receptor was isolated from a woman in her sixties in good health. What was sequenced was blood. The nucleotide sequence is TGTGCCAGCAGTCCTGAGGGTAATGAAAAACTGTTTTTT. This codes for CASSPEGNEKLFF.